The clone carrying this TCR beta chain has ten or more counts. The read comes to an end 3 residues before the CDR3 does, leaving the germline J gene to fill in the end. CDR3 length: 16 residues. The V gene's germline CDR1 is LNHDA and CDR2 SQIVND (reference sequence). Trimming took 6 bases from V and 0 from J; bases not matched to a gene: 8. The sample comes from a study of T cell clonality in common variable immunodeficiency. The assay was immunoSEQ multiplex PCR, and TCRdb's table has in-frame clones only and misses some. Sampling found around 45,000 clones, none seen once. The chain links TRBV19 to TRBJ1-3; TRBD1 aligns across 7 bases. This sequence originates from a person aged 18-70 years in good health. Sample: peripheral blood mononuclear cells. CDR3 DNA (partial): TGTGCCAGTAGACCGTCCGGGACAGCCTCTGGAAACACC. It translates to CASRPSGTASGNT. The whole CDR3 sequence reads CASRPSGTASGNTIYF.